The present TCR beta chain was sequenced within a study of tumor-infiltrating lymphocytes in localized non-small cell lung cancer. Notes on the study in general: No link was found between tumor T-cell fraction and recurrence-free survival. Higher tumor T cell infiltration than in uninvolved lung was supported by TCRbeta sequencing.

J gave up 7 bases and V 3 bases, and 7 bases lay outside the gene matches. The CDR3 spans 15 residues. Germline V lookup: CDR1 SGDLS, CDR2 YYNGEE. Points on this clone: Antigen unknown.

Generated by immunoSEQ multiplex PCR, the TCRdb table keeps only in-frame clones and is missing some. Among about 16,000 clones listed, around 72% were seen once. This TCR came from a human donor with non-small cell lung cancer. Sequenced sample: lung tumor tissue. This chain joins TRBV9 and TRBJ1-4; 9 bases line up with TRBD1. CDR3: CASSGGTGKSEKLFF. The CDR3 DNA reads as TGTGCCAGCAGCGGGGGGACAGGGAAGAGTGAAAAACTGTTTTTT.